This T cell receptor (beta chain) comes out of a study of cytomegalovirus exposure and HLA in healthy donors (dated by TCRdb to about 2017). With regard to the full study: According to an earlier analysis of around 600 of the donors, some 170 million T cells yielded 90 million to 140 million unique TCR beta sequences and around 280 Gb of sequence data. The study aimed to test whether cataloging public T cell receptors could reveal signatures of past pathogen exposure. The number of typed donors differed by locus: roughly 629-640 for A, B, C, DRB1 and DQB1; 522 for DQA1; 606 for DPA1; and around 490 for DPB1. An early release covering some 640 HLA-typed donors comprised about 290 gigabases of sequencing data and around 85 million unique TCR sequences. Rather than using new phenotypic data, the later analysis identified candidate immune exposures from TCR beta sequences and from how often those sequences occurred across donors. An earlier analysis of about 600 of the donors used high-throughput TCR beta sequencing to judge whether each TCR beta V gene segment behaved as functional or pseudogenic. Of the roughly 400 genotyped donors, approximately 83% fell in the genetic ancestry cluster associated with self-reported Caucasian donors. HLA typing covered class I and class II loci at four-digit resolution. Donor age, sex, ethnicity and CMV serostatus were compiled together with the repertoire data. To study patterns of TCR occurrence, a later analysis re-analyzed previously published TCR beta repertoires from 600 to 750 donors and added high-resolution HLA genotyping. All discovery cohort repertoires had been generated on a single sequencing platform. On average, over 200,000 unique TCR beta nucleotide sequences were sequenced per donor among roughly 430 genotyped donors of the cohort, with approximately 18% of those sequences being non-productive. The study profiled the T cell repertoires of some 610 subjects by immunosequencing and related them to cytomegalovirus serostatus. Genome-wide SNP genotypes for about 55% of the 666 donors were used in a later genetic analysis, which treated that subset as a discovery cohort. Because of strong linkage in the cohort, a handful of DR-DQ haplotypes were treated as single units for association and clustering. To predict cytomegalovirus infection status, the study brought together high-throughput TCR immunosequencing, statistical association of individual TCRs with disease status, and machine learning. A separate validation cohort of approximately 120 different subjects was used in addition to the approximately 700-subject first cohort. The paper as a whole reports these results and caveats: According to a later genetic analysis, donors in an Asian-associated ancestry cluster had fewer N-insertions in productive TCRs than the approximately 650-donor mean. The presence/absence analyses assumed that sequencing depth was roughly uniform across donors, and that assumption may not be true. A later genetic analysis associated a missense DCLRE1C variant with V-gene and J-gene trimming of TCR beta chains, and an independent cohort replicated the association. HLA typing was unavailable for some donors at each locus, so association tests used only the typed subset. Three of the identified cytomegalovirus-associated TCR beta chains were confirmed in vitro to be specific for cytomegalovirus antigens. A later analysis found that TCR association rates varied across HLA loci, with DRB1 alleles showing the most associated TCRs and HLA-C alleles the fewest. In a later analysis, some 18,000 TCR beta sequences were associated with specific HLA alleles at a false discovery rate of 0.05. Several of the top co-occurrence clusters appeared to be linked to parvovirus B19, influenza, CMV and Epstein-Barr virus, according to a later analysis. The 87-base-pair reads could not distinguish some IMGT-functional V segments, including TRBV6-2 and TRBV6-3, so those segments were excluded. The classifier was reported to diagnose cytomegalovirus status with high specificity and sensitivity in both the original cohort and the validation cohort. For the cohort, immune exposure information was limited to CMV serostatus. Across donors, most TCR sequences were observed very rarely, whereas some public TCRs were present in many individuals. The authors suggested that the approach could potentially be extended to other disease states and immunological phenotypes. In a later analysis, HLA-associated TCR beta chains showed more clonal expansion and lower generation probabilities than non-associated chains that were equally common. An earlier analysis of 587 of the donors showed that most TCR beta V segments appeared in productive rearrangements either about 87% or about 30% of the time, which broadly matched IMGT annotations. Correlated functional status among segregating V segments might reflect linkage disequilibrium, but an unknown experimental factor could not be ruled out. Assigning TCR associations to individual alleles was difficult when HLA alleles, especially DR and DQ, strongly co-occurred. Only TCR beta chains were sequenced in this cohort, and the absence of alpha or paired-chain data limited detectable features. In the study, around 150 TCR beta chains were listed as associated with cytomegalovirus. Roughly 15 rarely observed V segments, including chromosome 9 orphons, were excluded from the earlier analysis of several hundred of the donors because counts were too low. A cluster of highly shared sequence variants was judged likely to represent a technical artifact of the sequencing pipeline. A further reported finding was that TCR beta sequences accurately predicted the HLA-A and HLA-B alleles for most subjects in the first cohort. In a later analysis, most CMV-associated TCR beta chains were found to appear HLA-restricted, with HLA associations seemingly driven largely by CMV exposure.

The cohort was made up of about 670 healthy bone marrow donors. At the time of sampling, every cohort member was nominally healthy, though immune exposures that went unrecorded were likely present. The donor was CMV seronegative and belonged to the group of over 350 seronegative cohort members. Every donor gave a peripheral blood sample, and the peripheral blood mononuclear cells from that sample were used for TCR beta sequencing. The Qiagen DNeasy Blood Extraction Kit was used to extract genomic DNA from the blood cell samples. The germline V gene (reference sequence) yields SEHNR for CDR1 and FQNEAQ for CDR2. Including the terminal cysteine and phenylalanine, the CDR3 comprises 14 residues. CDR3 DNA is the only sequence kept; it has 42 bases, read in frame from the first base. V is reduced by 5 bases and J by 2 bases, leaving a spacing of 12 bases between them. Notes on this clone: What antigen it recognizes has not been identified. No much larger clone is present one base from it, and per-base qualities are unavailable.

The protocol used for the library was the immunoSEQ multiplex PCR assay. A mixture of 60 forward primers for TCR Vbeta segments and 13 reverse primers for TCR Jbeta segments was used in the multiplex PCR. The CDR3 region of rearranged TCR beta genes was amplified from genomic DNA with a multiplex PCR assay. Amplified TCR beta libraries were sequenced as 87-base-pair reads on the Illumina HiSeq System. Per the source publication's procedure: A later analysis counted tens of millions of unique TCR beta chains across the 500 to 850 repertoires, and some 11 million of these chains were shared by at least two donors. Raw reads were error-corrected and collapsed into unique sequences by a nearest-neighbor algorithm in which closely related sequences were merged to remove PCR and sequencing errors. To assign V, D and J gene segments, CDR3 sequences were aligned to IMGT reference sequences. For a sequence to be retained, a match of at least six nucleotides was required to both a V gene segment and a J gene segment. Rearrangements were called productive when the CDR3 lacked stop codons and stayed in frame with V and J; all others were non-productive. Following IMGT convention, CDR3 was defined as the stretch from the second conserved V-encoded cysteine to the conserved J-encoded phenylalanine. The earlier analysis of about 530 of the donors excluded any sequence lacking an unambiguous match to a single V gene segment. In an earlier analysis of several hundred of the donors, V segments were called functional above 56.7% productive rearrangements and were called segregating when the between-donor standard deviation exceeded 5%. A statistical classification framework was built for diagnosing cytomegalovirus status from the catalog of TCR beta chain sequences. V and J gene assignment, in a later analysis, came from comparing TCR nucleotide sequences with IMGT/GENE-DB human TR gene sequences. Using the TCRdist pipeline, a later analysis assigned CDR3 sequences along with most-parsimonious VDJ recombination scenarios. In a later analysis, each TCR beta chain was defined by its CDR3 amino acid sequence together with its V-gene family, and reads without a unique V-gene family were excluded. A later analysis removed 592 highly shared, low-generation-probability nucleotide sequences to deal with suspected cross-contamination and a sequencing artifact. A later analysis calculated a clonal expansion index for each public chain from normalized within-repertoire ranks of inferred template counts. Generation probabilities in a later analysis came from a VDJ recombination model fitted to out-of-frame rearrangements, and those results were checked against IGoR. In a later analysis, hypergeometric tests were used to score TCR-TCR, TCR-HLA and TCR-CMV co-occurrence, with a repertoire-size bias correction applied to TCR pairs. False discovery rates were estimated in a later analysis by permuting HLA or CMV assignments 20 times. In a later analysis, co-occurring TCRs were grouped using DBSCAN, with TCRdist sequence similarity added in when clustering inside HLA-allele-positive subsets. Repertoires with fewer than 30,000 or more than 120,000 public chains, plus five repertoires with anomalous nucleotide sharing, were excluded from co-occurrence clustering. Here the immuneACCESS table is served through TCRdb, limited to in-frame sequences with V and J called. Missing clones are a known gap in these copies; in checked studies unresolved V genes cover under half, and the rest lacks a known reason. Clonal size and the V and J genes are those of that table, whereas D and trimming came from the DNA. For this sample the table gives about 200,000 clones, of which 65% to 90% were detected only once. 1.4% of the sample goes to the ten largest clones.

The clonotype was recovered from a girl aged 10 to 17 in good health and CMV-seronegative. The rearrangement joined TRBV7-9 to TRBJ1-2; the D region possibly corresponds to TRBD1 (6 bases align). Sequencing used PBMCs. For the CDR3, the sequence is CASSRMQGNYGYTF. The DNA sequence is TGTGCCAGCAGCCGGATGCAGGGGAACTATGGCTACACCTTC.